What follows describes a single T cell receptor beta chain. The antigen is undetermined. At one boundary the junction diverges from the germline segment, which might be a read error. Isolation of CD4+ naive, central memory, regulatory and stem cell-like memory cells was achieved by sorting via CD45RO/CCR7/CD25/CD127/CD95/CD27. The isolated RNA, all of it, was reverse transcribed, so expressed TCRB transcripts were what got sequenced. Profiled with immunoSEQ multiplex PCR; TCRdb holds only in-frame clones, not every one. The repertoire holds more than 300,000 clones, with roughly an eighth as singletons. This entry belongs to a study of beta chain features in type 1 diabetes. As for the study in general: Patients and healthy donors were similar in age, gender and cell yields.

Germline-derived CDR1 and CDR2 are MNHNS and SASEGT. The CDR3 extends over 14 amino acids. General study findings and limits: Type 1 diabetes patients had TCRB CDR3s that were shorter (moderately but significantly so) in all four CD4+ subsets. A potential influence of HLA type upon TCRB rearrangement remained unresolved herein. PCR, the amplification step, might favor shorter templates, equally in patients and controls.

Specimen: naive CD4+ T cells from blood. V usage is TRBV6-1 and J usage is TRBJ1-5; 7 nucleotides agree with TRBD1. The TCR sequence derives from a woman under 30 with type 1 diabetes. The CDR3 DNA follows: TGTGCCAGCGGTGAGGGGACAGGCAATCAGCCCCAGCATTTT. This encodes CASGEGTGNQPQHF.